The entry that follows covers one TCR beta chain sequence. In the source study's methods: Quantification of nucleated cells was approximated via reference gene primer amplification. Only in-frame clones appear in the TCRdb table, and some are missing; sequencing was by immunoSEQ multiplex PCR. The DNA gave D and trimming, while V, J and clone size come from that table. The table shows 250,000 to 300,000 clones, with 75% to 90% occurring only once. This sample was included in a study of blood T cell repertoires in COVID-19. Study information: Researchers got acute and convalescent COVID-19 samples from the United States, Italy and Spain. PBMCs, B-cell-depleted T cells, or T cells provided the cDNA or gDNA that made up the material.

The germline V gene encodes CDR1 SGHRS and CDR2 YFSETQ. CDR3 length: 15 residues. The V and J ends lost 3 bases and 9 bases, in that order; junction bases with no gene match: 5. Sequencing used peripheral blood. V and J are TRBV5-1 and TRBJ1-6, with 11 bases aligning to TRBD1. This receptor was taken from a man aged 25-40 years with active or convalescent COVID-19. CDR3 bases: TGCGCCAGCAGCTCCACCGGGACAGGGGGTTCACCCCTCCACTTT. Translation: CASSSTGTGGSPLHF.